Listed below are T cell receptor beta chains from one sample, sequenced in a study of response to subunit inactivated influenza vaccine. TCRdb processed the RT-PCR reads anew with MiXCR; each CDR3 protein has one entry. The data contain 500,000 to 650,000 distinct CDR3 sequences, roughly 8.2% of them seen just once; the ten biggest clones take up 10% to 15%. The specimen was PBMCs from blood, collected about 23 months after vaccination. The receptors shown here come from a man between 50 and 75 years old who received an inactivated influenza vaccine. CDR3s include the opening cysteine and the closing phenylalanine or tryptophan. D genes are given only for firm matches. Only some rows state a clone size, as once, few, many or a class for expanded clones.

V	D	J	size	DNA	CDR3
TRBV4-1	TRBD1	TRBJ1-6	many	TGCGCCAGCAGCCAAGATGTTGGGACAGTCCCTTCACCCCTCCACTTT	CASSQDVGTVPSPLHF
TRBV10-3	TRBD1	TRBJ1-1	-	TGTGCCATTAGGACAGGGGGCACTGAAGCTTTCTTT	CAIRTGGTEAFF
TRBV28	TRBD2	TRBJ2-7	-	TGTGCCAGCAGTTCTACCGCCGGGACTAGCGGAAATCCGTACGAGCAGTACTTC	CASSSTAGTSGNPYEQYF
TRBV18	TRBD1	TRBJ2-3	-	TGTGCCAGCTCACCACAGACAGGGATCACAGATACGCAGTATTTT	CASSPQTGITDTQYF
TRBV5-8	-	TRBJ2-1	few	TGTGCCAGCGTCCTTTTGGCGGCGTTGAATTTC	CASVLLAALNF
TRBV5-1	TRBD1	TRBJ1-1	few	TGCGCCAGCAGCTCATTCAGGGGGCGAAACACTGAAGCTTTCTTT	CASSSFRGRNTEAFF
TRBV11-3	TRBD2	TRBJ2-3	few	TGTGCCAGCAGCCAGTCCGGGACTAGCCAGTATTTT	CASSQSGTSQYF
TRBV7-2	-	TRBJ2-1	-	TGTGCCAGCAGCCTAAACTACAGGGACAATGAGCAGTTCTTC	CASSLNYRDNEQFF
TRBV5-1	-	TRBJ2-5	-	TGCGCCAGCAGCTGGGGGGCCAGAGAAGAGACCCAGTACTTC	CASSWGAREETQYF
TRBV27	TRBD2	TRBJ2-7	few	TGTGCCAGCAGTTTCGTTAGCGGGAGGGGCTACGAGCAGTACTTC	CASSFVSGRGYEQYF
TRBV30	TRBD1	TRBJ2-1	-	TGTGCCTGGAGGGGACAGGGGGCAGGTTATGAGCAGTTCTTC	CAWRGQGAGYEQFF
TRBV6-6	-	TRBJ1-6	many	TGTGCCAGCAGTTACGAGGAAACACCCCTCCACTTT	CASSYEETPLHF
TRBV6-2/TRBV6-3	-	TRBJ1-1	many	TGTGCCAGCAGTTACTACGGGGGGCCCACTGAAGCTTTCTTT	CASSYYGGPTEAFF